The source of this T cell receptor beta chain is a study of tumor-infiltrating lymphocytes in primary liver carcinoma. Priming with a constant-region primer yielded TCR beta cDNA from roughly 490 ng total RNA. Employing slightly modified ARM-PCR, three nested multiplex PCR rounds were run, and these gave rise to the TCR beta libraries. A C-beta reverse primer and TRBV1-TRBV30 forward primers served in each of the first two PCR rounds, at about 9 cycles apiece. TCRdb recomputed calls from the multiplex PCR reads with MiXCR, one row per CDR3 protein. The data contain 250,000 to 400,000 distinct CDR3 sequences, 65% of them singletons. Researchers drew blood RNA from unsorted whole blood and extracted germline DNA as well. The V segment lost 5 bases and the J segment 5 bases; nucleotides outside the gene matches: 8. The germline gives CDR1 MNHEY, CDR2 SVGAGI. The CDR3 sequence is 14 residues long. This clonotype appeared a few times.

This chain links TRBV6-5 with TRBJ2-7; 8 nucleotides line up with TRBD2. This TCR came from a man in his forties or fifties with primary liver carcinoma and hepatitis B virus infection. Sequencing used peripheral blood. Written as DNA, the CDR3 is TGTGCCAGCAGTCTGAGCGGGAGCTTCGACGAGCAGTACTTC. This encodes CASSLSGSFDEQYF.